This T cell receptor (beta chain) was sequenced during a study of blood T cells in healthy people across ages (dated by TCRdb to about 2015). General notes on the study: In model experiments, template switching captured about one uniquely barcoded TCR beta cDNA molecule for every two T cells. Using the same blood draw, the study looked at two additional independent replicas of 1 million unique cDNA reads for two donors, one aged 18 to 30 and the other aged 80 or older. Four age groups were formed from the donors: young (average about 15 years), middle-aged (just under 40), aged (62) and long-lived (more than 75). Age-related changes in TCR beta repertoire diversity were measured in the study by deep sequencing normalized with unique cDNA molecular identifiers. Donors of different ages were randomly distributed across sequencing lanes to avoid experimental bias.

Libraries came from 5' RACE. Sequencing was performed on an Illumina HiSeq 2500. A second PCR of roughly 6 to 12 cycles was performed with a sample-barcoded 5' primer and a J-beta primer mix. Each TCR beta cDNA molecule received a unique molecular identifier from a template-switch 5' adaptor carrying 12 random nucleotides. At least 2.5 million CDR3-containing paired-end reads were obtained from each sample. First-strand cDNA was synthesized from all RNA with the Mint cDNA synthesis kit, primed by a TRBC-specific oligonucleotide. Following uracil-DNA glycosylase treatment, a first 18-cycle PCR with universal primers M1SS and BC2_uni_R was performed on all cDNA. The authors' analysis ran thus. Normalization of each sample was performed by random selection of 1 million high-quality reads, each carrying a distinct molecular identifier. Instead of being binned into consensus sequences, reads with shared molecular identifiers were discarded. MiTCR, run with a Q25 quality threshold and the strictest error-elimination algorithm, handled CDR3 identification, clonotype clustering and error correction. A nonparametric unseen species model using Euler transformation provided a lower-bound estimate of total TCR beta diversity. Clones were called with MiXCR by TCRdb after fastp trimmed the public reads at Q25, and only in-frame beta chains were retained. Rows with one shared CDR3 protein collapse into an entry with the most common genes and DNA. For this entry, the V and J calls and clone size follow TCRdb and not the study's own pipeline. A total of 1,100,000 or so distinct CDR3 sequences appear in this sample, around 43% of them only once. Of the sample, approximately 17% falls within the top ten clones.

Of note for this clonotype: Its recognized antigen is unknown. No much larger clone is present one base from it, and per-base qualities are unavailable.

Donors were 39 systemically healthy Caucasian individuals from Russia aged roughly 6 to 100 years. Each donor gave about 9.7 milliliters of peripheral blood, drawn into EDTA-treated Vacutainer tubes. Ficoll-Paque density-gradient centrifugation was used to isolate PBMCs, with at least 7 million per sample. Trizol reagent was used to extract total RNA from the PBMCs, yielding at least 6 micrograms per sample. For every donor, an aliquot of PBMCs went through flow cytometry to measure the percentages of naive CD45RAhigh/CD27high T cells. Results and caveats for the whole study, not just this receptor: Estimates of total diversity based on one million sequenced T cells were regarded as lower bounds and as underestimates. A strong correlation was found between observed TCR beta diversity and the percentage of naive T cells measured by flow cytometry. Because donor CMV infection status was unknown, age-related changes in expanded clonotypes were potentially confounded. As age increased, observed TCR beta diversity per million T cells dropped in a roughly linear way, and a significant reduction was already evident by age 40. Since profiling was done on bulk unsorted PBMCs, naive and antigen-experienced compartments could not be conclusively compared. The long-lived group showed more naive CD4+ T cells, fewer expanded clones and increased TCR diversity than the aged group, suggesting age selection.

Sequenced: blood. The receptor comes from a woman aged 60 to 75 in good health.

The sequence in DNA is TGTGCCAGCAGTTACCTGGGACTAGCTAGTAATGAGCAGTTCTTC. Translated, it gives CASSYLGLASNEQFF. This sequence uses TRBV6-6 and TRBJ2-1, and TRBD2 matches 9 of the central bases. The CDR3 numbers 15 residues from cysteine through phenylalanine. Of all the DNA, just the CDR3 is kept, 45 bases in frame from base 1. The junction shows trimming of 2 bases on V and 7 bases on J, and the gene matches do not reach 6 bases of it. Per the germline V gene (reference sequence), MNHNY is the CDR1 and SVGAGI is the CDR2.